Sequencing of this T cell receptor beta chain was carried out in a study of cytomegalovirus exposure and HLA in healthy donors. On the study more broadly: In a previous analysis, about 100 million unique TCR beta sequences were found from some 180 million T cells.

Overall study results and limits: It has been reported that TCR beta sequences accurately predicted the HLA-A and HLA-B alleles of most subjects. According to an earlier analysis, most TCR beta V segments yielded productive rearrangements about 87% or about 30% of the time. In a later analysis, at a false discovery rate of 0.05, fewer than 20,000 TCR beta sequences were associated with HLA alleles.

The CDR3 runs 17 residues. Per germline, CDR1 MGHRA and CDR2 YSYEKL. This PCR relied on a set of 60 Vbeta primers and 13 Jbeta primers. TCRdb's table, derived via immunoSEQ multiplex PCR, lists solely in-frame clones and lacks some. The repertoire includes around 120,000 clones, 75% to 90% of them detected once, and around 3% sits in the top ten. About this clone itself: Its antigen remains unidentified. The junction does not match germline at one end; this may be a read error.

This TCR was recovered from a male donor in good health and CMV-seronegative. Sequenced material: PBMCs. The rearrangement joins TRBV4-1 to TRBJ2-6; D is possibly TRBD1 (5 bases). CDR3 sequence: CASSQEDVLAGANGLTF. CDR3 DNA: TGCGCCAGCAGCCAAGAGGATGTGTTGGCTGGGGCCAACGGCCTGACTTTC.